Listed here is a single T cell receptor beta chain. This clonotype turned up a few times. Its antigen is not yet known. No clone much larger than this one lies a single base away; base qualities are absent. The sample belongs to a study of spatial heterogeneity in lung cancer (dated by TCRdb to about 2019). With respect to the entire study: The donors were fewer than 90 patients from the lung TRACERx cohort who had early-stage, untreated non-small cell lung cancer. TCR repertoire features were related to nonsynonymous mutation counts determined by whole-exome sequencing of tumor tissue. In the raw uncorrected reads, each unique combination of TCR and UMI appeared more than ten times on average. Beta-chain transcripts were consistently detected in greater numbers than alpha-chain transcripts, which likely reflected higher beta-chain transcript abundance. Follow-up PBMC samples were sequenced whenever available, with the median time to follow-up being two to three years after resection. Both alpha and beta chains were TCR-sequenced in samples taken at surgery, namely 220 tumor regions, around 70 matched nontumor lung samples and around 53 PBMC samples. TCR alpha and beta repertoires were quantitatively compared across multiple tumor regions, matched nontumor lung and blood in non-small cell lung cancer.

From a lookup of the germline V gene (reference sequence), CDR1 and CDR2 are DFQATT and SNEGSKA. Including the terminal cysteine and phenylalanine, the CDR3 comprises 15 residues. Only the CDR3 DNA is retained, 45 bases long and in frame from the first base. Trimmed from V: 0 bases; trimmed from J: 6 bases; junction bases lacking a gene match: 6. What the authors observed across the whole study: Comparisons of baseline and follow-up blood repertoires included only 14 to 15 patients. Additional single-cell paired TCR alpha and beta sequencing was considered necessary to confirm, at a functional level, the hypothesis that regional TCRs recognize regional mutations. Ubiquitous expanded tumor TCRs showed up in blood more often at tumor resection than at routine follow-up.

Library construction relied on 5' RACE. Sequencing took place on a NextSeq 500. To allow correction of PCR and sequencing errors, the TCR library protocol tagged every TCR cDNA molecule with a unique molecular identifier. The study's own analysis went as follows. Decombinator tools were used for TCR identification, UMI-based error correction and CDR3 extraction. TCRs above a frequency of 2 per 1,000, corresponding to the top 1% of the tumor frequency distribution, were defined as expanded. Each repertoire was subsampled 100 times to 5,000 TCRs, after which Renyi diversity was computed with the R vegan package. To build CDR3 similarity networks, amino acid triplet string-kernel similarity was used, and CDR3s were connected when their pairwise similarity was above 0.82. TCRdb trimmed public reads at Q25 via fastp, called clones via MiXCR and kept in-frame beta chains. Each entry is one CDR3 protein sequence, shown with its most common DNA and genes. TCRdb's processing, not the authors', yielded these V and J calls. This sample gives under 150,000 distinct CDR3 sequences in total; approximately 12% of them show up just once. Together, the top ten hold around 16% of the sample.

This specimen's time point label, interpreted: blood at routine non-recurrence follow-up after resection. TCR sequencing used whole RNA extracted from tumor and nontumor lung tissue, or from cryopreserved PBMC samples, without cell sorting. Patients were selected for TCR sequencing only if sufficient RNA was available from at least two tumor regions. The sequences come from PBMCs, collected at follow-up. The chain is encoded by TRBV20-1 joined to TRBJ2-2, with 8 bases aligning to TRBD2. The origin of this receptor is a male donor with early-stage non-small cell lung cancer. The CDR3 corresponds to CSARDRAGVPGELFF. The sequenced DNA is TGCAGTGCTAGAGATCGAGCGGGGGTCCCCGGGGAGCTGTTTTTT.